This T cell receptor (beta chain) comes out of a study of cytomegalovirus exposure and HLA in healthy donors (dated by TCRdb to about 2017). Turning to the overall study: According to an earlier analysis of around 600 of the donors, some 170 million T cells yielded 100 million or so unique TCR beta sequences and roughly 280 Gb of sequence data. An early release covering roughly 600 HLA-typed donors comprised approximately 290 gigabases of sequencing data and around 86 million unique TCR sequences. The genetic ancestry cluster associated with self-reported Caucasian donors included over 80% of the roughly 400 genotyped donors. The study was designed to test whether signatures of past pathogen exposure could be identified by cataloging public T cell receptors. The study profiled the T cell repertoires of 550 to 700 subjects by immunosequencing and related them to cytomegalovirus serostatus. A separate validation cohort of 100 to 150 different subjects was used in addition to the roughly 700-subject first cohort. The study combined high-throughput TCR immunosequencing, statistical association of individual TCRs with disease status, and machine learning to predict cytomegalovirus infection status. A later analysis re-analyzed previously published TCR beta repertoires from roughly 630 donors and added high-resolution HLA genotyping to study TCR occurrence patterns. In the later analysis, no new phenotypic data were used to find candidate immune exposures; instead, reliance was placed on TCR beta sequences and their occurrence across donors. An earlier analysis of about 600 of the donors used high-throughput TCR beta sequencing to judge whether each TCR beta V gene segment behaved as functional or pseudogenic. Alongside the repertoire data, information on donor age, sex, ethnicity and CMV serostatus was compiled. Genome-wide SNP genotypes for about 55% of the roughly 670 donors were used in a later genetic analysis, which treated that subset as a discovery cohort. Every discovery cohort repertoire had been produced on one sequencing platform. Both class I and class II loci were covered by HLA typing, at four-digit resolution. Typing coverage varied by locus: about 629-630 donors for A, B, C, DRB1 and DQB1; approximately 500 for DQA1; about 590 for DPA1; 450 to 480 for DPB1. About 5 DR-DQ haplotypes were handled as single units for association and clustering, since linkage in the cohort was strong. Across approximately 400 genotyped donors of the cohort, an average of roughly 230,000 unique TCR beta nucleotide sequences per donor were sequenced, and roughly a sixth of those sequences were non-productive.

The cohort was made up of under 800 healthy bone marrow donors. At the time of sampling, every cohort member was nominally healthy, though immune exposures that went unrecorded were likely present. The donor tested CMV seropositive, placing the donor among the 250 to 350 seropositive members of the cohort. Every donor gave a peripheral blood sample, and the peripheral blood mononuclear cells from that sample were used for TCR beta sequencing. The Qiagen DNeasy Blood Extraction Kit was used to extract genomic DNA from the blood cell samples. Library construction relied on the immunoSEQ multiplex PCR assay. The multiplex PCR relied on a mix of 60 forward primers for TCR Vbeta segments and 13 reverse primers for TCR Jbeta segments. Amplification of the CDR3 region of rearranged TCR beta genes was performed with a multiplex PCR assay on genomic DNA. Amplified TCR beta libraries were sequenced as 87-base-pair reads on the Illumina HiSeq System. On the study's bioinformatics: In a later analysis, around 80 million unique TCR beta chains were counted across the approximately 640 repertoires, and roughly 11 million of these chains were shared by at least two donors. To remove PCR and sequencing errors, raw reads were error-corrected and collapsed into unique sequences using a nearest-neighbor algorithm that merged closely related sequences. To assign V, D and J gene segments, CDR3 sequences were aligned to IMGT reference sequences. For a sequence to be retained, a match of at least six nucleotides to both a V gene segment and a J gene segment was required. Rearrangements were classified as productive when the CDR3 lacked stop codons and remained in frame with V and J, and all other rearrangements were classified as non-productive. Following IMGT convention, CDR3 was defined as the stretch from the second conserved V-encoded cysteine to the conserved J-encoded phenylalanine. Sequences without an unambiguous match to a single V gene segment were excluded from the earlier analysis of almost 600 of the donors. An earlier analysis of 500 to 700 of the donors classified V segments as functional when productive rearrangements were above 56.7% and as segregating when the standard deviation between donors was above 5%. A statistical classification framework was developed to diagnose cytomegalovirus status using the catalog of TCR beta chain sequences. In a later analysis, TCR nucleotide sequences were compared against IMGT/GENE-DB human TR gene sequences so that V and J genes could be assigned. Using the TCRdist pipeline, a later analysis assigned CDR3 sequences along with most-parsimonious VDJ recombination scenarios. In a later analysis, each TCR beta chain was defined by its CDR3 amino acid sequence together with its V-gene family, and reads without a unique V-gene family were excluded. To address suspected cross-contamination and a sequencing artifact, a later analysis removed 592 highly shared, low-generation-probability nucleotide sequences. In a later analysis, a clonal expansion index for each public chain was calculated from normalized within-repertoire ranks of inferred template counts. In a later analysis, generation probabilities were computed with a VDJ recombination model fitted to out-of-frame rearrangements, and the resulting probabilities were checked against IGoR. In a later analysis, TCR-TCR, TCR-HLA and TCR-CMV co-occurrence was scored with hypergeometric tests, and a repertoire-size bias correction was applied to TCR pairs. A later analysis estimated false discovery rates by permuting HLA or CMV assignments 20 times. In a later analysis, co-occurring TCRs were grouped with DBSCAN, and TCRdist sequence similarity was added when clustering was performed within HLA-allele-positive subsets. Co-occurrence clustering excluded repertoires with fewer than 30,000 or more than 120,000 public chains, plus five with anomalous nucleotide sharing. TCRdb's version of the immuneACCESS table is confined to in-frame rearrangements and falls short of the full clone set. An unresolved V gene accounts for under half of the shortfall where checked; the remainder is of unknown origin. V and J calls plus clone size are reproduced from that table; the DNA served to infer D and trimming. The sample table lists about 110,000 clones, over 65% of them with a count of one. The ten largest account for roughly 5% of the sample.

This clone came up once. The clone's antigen remains unknown. Per-nucleotide qualities are absent, and no much larger clonotype sits a single base away. What the work shows at the level of the full study, not this receptor alone: Linkage disequilibrium might explain the correlated functional status among segregating V segments, but an unknown experimental factor could not be ruled out. Fewer than 20 rarely observed V segments, including chromosome 9 orphons, were excluded from the earlier analysis of several hundred of the donors because counts were too low. Cytomegalovirus status was reported to be diagnosed by the classifier with high specificity and sensitivity in both the original and validation cohorts. CMV serostatus was the only immune exposure information available for the cohort. Assigning TCR associations to individual alleles was difficult when HLA alleles, especially DR and DQ, strongly co-occurred. In an earlier analysis of 587 of the donors, most TCR beta V segments appeared in productive rearrangements about 87% or about 30% of the time, broadly matching IMGT annotations. Only TCR beta chains were sequenced in this cohort, and the absence of alpha or paired-chain data limited detectable features. In a later analysis, HLA-associated TCR beta chains showed more clonal expansion and lower generation probabilities than non-associated chains that were equally common. A few of the identified cytomegalovirus-associated TCR beta chains were confirmed in vitro to be specific for cytomegalovirus antigens. Because the 87-base-pair reads could not distinguish some IMGT-functional V segments, including TRBV6-2 and TRBV6-3, those segments were excluded. Presence/absence analyses assumed roughly uniform sequencing depth across donors, an assumption that may not hold. A total of 150 to 200 TCR beta chains were listed by the study as associated with cytomegalovirus. An association between a missense DCLRE1C variant and V-gene and J-gene trimming of TCR beta chains was found in a later genetic analysis and replicated in an independent cohort. A further reported finding was that TCR beta sequences accurately predicted the HLA-A and HLA-B alleles for most subjects in the first cohort. In a later analysis, several top co-occurrence clusters were reported to appear linked to parvovirus B19, influenza, CMV and Epstein-Barr virus. At a false discovery rate of 0.05, a later analysis linked 16,000 or so TCR beta sequences to specific HLA alleles. HLA typing was unavailable for some donors at each locus, so association tests used only the typed subset. The authors suggested that the approach could potentially be extended to other disease states and immunological phenotypes. A later genetic analysis reported fewer N-insertions in productive TCRs among donors in an Asian-associated ancestry cluster than the roughly 700-donor mean. A later analysis found that most CMV-associated TCR beta chains appeared HLA-restricted, with HLA associations seemingly driven largely by CMV exposure. A group of highly shared sequence variants was considered likely to be a technical artifact of the sequencing pipeline. Most TCR sequences were seen in very few donors, while some public TCRs were found in many individuals. In a later analysis, the rate of TCR association differed among HLA loci, with DRB1 alleles having the most associated TCRs and HLA-C alleles having the fewest.

From a lookup of the germline V gene, CDR1 and CDR2 are SGHDT and YYEEEE. Cut back by 1 base and 8 bases, the V and J ends lie 9 bases apart. The CDR3 starts with the cysteine, ends with the phenylalanine, and has 12 residues. The sequence is cut down to CDR3 DNA, 36 bases in frame from base 1. Input material: PBMCs. The clonotype was recovered from a female donor in good health and CMV-seropositive. This chain is built from TRBV5-6 and TRBJ1-1; the D gene cannot be resolved reliably. The bases read TGTGCCAGCAGCTTGTCAGGTGTCGAAGCTTTCTTT. It codes for CASSLSGVEAFF.